The clone carrying this TCR beta chain occurred many times. The library was built from around 380 ng RNA with molecular barcoded adaptors for alpha/delta and beta/gamma chains. TCRdb re-called the reads through MiXCR, storing one row per CDR3 protein. The sample holds roughly 130,000 distinct CDR3 sequences, 10% to 15% seen once. This CDR3 is built from 16 residues. Germline CDR1 and CDR2: LNHDA and SQIVND (reference sequence). Trimming removed 5 bases at V and 5 bases at J, with 21 bases between. This specimen comes from a study of read filtering for tumor transcriptome and immune sequencing. The sequenced sample consisted of a population of CD138-negative cells sorted from bone marrow. The receptor was derived from a donor over 35 with multiple myeloma. V usage is TRBV19 and J usage is TRBJ1-2; D is ambiguous. CDR3 amino acids: CASSLRPELLPYGYTF. CDR3 nucleotides: TGTGCCAGTAGTCTACGTCCCGAACTCCTTCCTTATGGCTACACCTTC.